The 25 T cell receptor beta chains in this list originate from one sample, sequenced in a study of cytomegalovirus exposure and HLA in healthy donors. The PCR used 60 Vbeta and 13 Jbeta primers. Profiled with immunoSEQ multiplex PCR; TCRdb holds only in-frame clones, not every one. Among some 120,000 clones, more than 65% were seen once, and the ten largest hold 2.5% to 3.5%. Sequenced sample: PBMCs. The receptors were sampled from a woman between 18 and 29 years old in good health and CMV-seropositive.

The chain couples TRBV30 to TRBJ2-1; 8 bases map to TRBD2. Germline V CDR1 and CDR2: GTSNPN, SVGIG (reference sequence). The CDR3 spans 17 residues. V dropped 3 bases and J dropped 3; count of bases not matched to a gene: 13. In DNA, the CDR3 is TGTGCCTGGAGAGGACTAGCAGGCTGGGGGGGCTACAATGAGCAGTTCTTC. This translates into CAWRGLAGWGGYNEQFF.

This clone appeared once. V and J are TRBV5-1 and TRBJ2-6; D is ambiguous. Trimming left V 5 bases short and J 0 bases short, with 6 bases between. CDR3 size: 14 residues. Germline V lookup: CDR1 SGHRS, CDR2 YFSETQ. In nucleotides, the CDR3 is TGCGCCAGCAGGCCTAGCTCTGGGGCCAACGTCCTGACTTTC. Translated, it gives CASRPSSGANVLTF.

The chain carries TRBV10-3 and TRBJ1-2, with 7 bases that match TRBD1. Germline assignment: CDR1 ENHRY and CDR2 SYGVKD. This CDR3 region has 13 residues. Trimming removed 6 bases from V and 3 bases from J; junction bases left unmatched: 4. The CDR3 reads CAIRGQSYYGYTF. The CDR3, as DNA: TGTGCCATCAGGGGACAGTCCTACTATGGCTACACCTTC.

This clone was counted a few times. The V gene is TRBV15, the J gene TRBJ2-5, with a possible D match to TRBD2 (5 bases). V lost 0 bases to trimming and J lost 3 bases, with 11 bases between them. This CDR3 region has 15 residues. Germline values: CDR1 LNHNV, CDR2 YYDKDF (reference sequence). DNA of the CDR3: TGTGCCACCAGCAGAGACCCGGCGAGGGAAGAGACCCAGTACTTC. This sequence encodes CATSRDPAREETQYF.

This rearrangement joins TRBV6-5 to TRBJ2-7; 7 nucleotides match TRBD1. Germline CDR1 and CDR2: MNHEY and SVGAGI. The CDR3 covers 13 residues. V shed 6 bases and J 5 bases; nucleotides not matched to a gene: 7. CDR3 DNA: TGTGCCAGCAGCTATGGGACAGCGGACGAGCAGTACTTC. Its protein product is CASSYGTADEQYF.

The V and J genes are TRBV5-4 and TRBJ2-1, with 11 bases that match TRBD2. The V gene end was trimmed by 4 bases and the J gene end by 0 bases; junction bases not matched to a gene: 6. Germline V gene lookup returns CDR1 SGHNT and CDR2 YYREEE (reference sequence). The CDR3 extends over 17 amino acids. The CDR3 nucleotides read TGTGCCAGCAGCCGAGGGACTAGCGGTAGCTCCTACAATGAGCAGTTCTTC. This sequence encodes CASSRGTSGSSYNEQFF.

The genes are TRBV5-1 and TRBJ2-7; 9 bases are a match to TRBD2. This CDR3 is 14 amino acids long. Trimming removed 4 bases from V and 2 bases from J; junction bases left unmatched: 4. Per the germline V gene, CDR1 is SGHRS and CDR2 is YFSETQ. In DNA form, the CDR3 reads TGCGCCAGCAGCGAGGCGGGGGGGACCTACGAGCAGTACTTC. Its translation: CASSEAGGTYEQYF. Full variable domain (rest looked up from reference TRBV5-1 and TRBJ2-7): KAGVTQTPRYLIKTRGQQVTLSCSPISGHRSVSWYQQTPGQGLQFLFEYFSETQRNKGNFPGRFSGRQFSNSRSEMNVSTLELGDSALYLCASSEAGGTYEQYFGPGTRLTVT.

On this clone itself: Mismatch with germline at one junction end may stem from a read error. J is TRBJ2-7 and V is TRBV7-9; D unclear. Germline CDR1 reads SEHNR; CDR2 reads FQNEAQ (reference sequence). This CDR3 is 12 amino acids long. DNA of the CDR3: TGTTCCAGCAGCTTCGCTCAGTACGAGCAGTACTTC. Encoded protein: CSSSFAQYEQYF.

On this clone: The junction departs from germline at one end; a sequencing error may be responsible. The chain joins TRBV7-9 to TRBJ1-2; 9 bases match TRBD1. The CDR3 is 15 residues long. The V gene's germline CDR1 is SEHNR and CDR2 FQNEAQ (reference sequence). CDR3 nucleotide sequence: TGTTCCAGCAGCTCAACCACAGGGGGCGACTATGGCTACACCTTC. Translated: CSSSSTTGGDYGYTF.

Comment on this clone: The junction and the germline gene differ at one end; a read error may be behind it. The chain employs TRBV4-1 and TRBJ2-5; the match to TRBD2 covers 8 bases. Germline CDR1 and CDR2: MGHRA and YSYEKL. The CDR3 runs to 15 residues. CDR3: CASSPATRGEETQYF. Written as DNA, the CDR3 is TGTGCCAGCAGCCCAGCCACGCGGGGGGAAGAGACCCAGTACTTC.

Regarding this clone: A read error may account for a junction end that differs from germline. The chain has TRBV7-9 and TRBJ2-4; TRBD1 might be the D (6 bases). The CDR3 covers 15 residues. Germline V gene sequence: CDR1 SEHNR, CDR2 FQNEAQ (reference sequence). Written as DNA, the CDR3 is TGTTCCAGCAGCTCCCCCCAGGGGGCCAAAAACATTCAGTACTTC. The encoded protein is CSSSSPQGAKNIQYF.

The chain joins TRBV6-4 to TRBJ2-1, with TRBD2 matching 10 bases. Germline-derived CDR1 and CDR2 are MRHNA and SNTAGT. The trim removed 2 bases at V and 0 bases at J, leaving 1 base unmatched. The CDR3 has 16 residues. CDR3 sequence reads: CASSDERGGSYNEQFF. The CDR3 DNA is TGTGCCAGCAGTGACGAGCGGGGGGGCTCCTACAATGAGCAGTTCTTC.

CDR3 in amino acids: CASSYSDRGETQYF. DNA for the CDR3: TGTGCCAGCAGTTACTCTGACAGGGGGGAGACCCAGTACTTC. The chain links TRBV6-5 to TRBJ2-5; 9 bases are shared with TRBD1. Germline V gene lookup returns CDR1 MNHEY and CDR2 SVGAGI. The CDR3 runs to 14 residues. Unmatched junction bases numbered 1, after V lost 0 bases and J lost 5 bases.

Points on this clone: A read error may account for a junction end that differs from germline. The chain combines TRBV7-9 with TRBJ1-2; 7 positions agree with TRBD1. Germline values: CDR1 SEHNR, CDR2 FQNEAQ (reference sequence). This CDR3 is built from 13 residues. In DNA form, the CDR3 reads TGTTCCAGCAGCTCGACAGGGCTCTATGGCTACACCTTC. Its protein is CSSSSTGLYGYTF.

This sequence joins TRBV4-1 and TRBJ2-3, with 8 bases identical to TRBD2. This CDR3 is built from 17 residues. J lost 0 bases, V lost 3 bases, and 8 bases had no gene match. Germline V gene sequence: CDR1 MGHRA, CDR2 YSYEKL. The CDR3 nucleotides are TGCGCCAGCAGCCAGGCATTAAGCGGGGGTAGCACAGATACGCAGTATTTT. The encoded protein is CASSQALSGGSTDTQYF.

The CDR3 nucleotides are TGTGCCAGCAGCTCGCAACTGAACACCGGGGAGCTGTTTTTT. Protein: CASSSQLNTGELFF. This chain joins TRBV7-3 and TRBJ2-2; D is uncertain. The V end was cut by 4 bases, the J end by 1 base, with 7 bases between. This CDR3 contains 14 residues. Germline lookup yields CDR1 SGHTA and CDR2 FQGTGA.

The rearrangement uses TRBV2 and TRBJ2-5; 9 positions match TRBD2. V gave up 3 bases and J gave up 7 bases; unmatched junction bases: 6. Germline lookup yields CDR1 SNHLY and CDR2 FYNNEI. The CDR3 consists of 14 residues. CDR3 bases: TGTGCCAGCAGTGATGGCGGGGGGGCCTTGACCCAGTACTTC. The encoded protein is CASSDGGGALTQYF.

The chain joins TRBV4-1 to TRBJ1-2; 8 nucleotides align to TRBD1. The germline V gene has CDR1 MGHRA and CDR2 YSYEKL. After removal of 4 bases from V and 8 bases from J, the junction contained 6 bases not matched to a gene. CDR3 length: 13 residues. In nucleotides, the CDR3 is TGCGCCAGCAGCCTCGGACAGGGTGTAGGCTACACCTTC. Translation gives CASSLGQGVGYTF.

This sequence joins TRBV7-6 and TRBJ2-5, with TRBD2 identical over 9 bases. Looked up from germline, CDR1 is SGHVS and CDR2 is FNYEAQ. The CDR3 is made up of 14 amino acids. V lost 5 bases and J lost 3; bases outside the gene matches: 4. CDR3 protein: CASSPRGGEETQYF. CDR3 in DNA: TGTGCCAGCAGCCCTCGCGGGGGGGAAGAGACCCAGTACTTC.

The J gene is TRBJ2-2, the V gene TRBV27; D is undetermined. V lost 5 bases and J 5 bases, leaving 3 bases between the germline ends. This CDR3 is built from 11 residues. In germline, CDR1 is MNHEY, CDR2 SMNVEV (reference sequence). The CDR3: CASSQTGELFF. In DNA form, the CDR3 reads TGTGCCAGCAGTCAAACCGGGGAGCTGTTTTTT.

A single count supports this clone. The chain couples TRBV4-2 to TRBJ1-6; 7 bases match TRBD1. Germline loops: CDR1 LGHNA, CDR2 YNFKEQ. Trimming cost V 11 bases and J 6 bases; bases outside gene matches: 7. The CDR3 is 13 amino acids. In DNA, the CDR3 is TGTGCCTGCTCCTGGGACAGTAATTCACCCCTCCACTTT. This codes for CACSWDSNSPLHF.

This clone was recorded only once. The chain is built from TRBV2 and TRBJ2-3, with 12 bases lining up with TRBD2. The germline V gene has CDR1 SNHLY and CDR2 FYNNEI. The V and J ends lost 4 bases and 6 bases, in that order; junction bases with no gene match: 5. The CDR3 covers 15 residues. CDR3 sequence: CASSGSSGGADTQYF. The CDR3, as DNA: TGTGCCAGCAGTGGATCTAGCGGGGGGGCCGATACGCAGTATTTT.

This sequence joins TRBV12-5 and TRBJ2-2; 9 positions match TRBD2. Germline CDR1 is LGHNT and CDR2 is FRNRAP. The J segment lost 2 bases and the V segment lost 5 bases, leaving 9 bases of the junction unmatched. CDR3 length equals 17 residues. The CDR3 nucleotides read TGTGCTAGTGGTCTCGGAGCGGGGGGACGCAACACCGGGGAGCTGTTTTTT. Residues: CASGLGAGGRNTGELFF.

As regards this clone: The junction does not match germline at one end; this may be a read error. Written as DNA, the CDR3 is TGTGCCGGCAGTGGAACCGGGAGAGATGTATGGACCGGGGAGCTGTTTTTT. This sequence encodes CAGSGTGRDVWTGELFF. The J gene is TRBJ2-2, the V gene TRBV2, with a tentative D call TRBD2 (6 bases). Germline CDR1 is SNHLY and CDR2 is FYNNEI. CDR3 size: 17 residues.

With regard to this clone: Other nucleotide sequences from this sample produce the same CDR3. This chain links TRBV6-5 with TRBJ1-5; TRBD1 might be the D (5 bases). CDR1 is MNHEY and CDR2 is SVGAGI in the germline V gene. V lost 2 bases to trimming and J lost 6 bases, with 8 bases between them. CDR3 length equals 13 residues. CDR3 residues: CASSYGGGQPQHF. Written as DNA, the CDR3 is TGTGCCAGCAGTTACGGGGGGGGTCAGCCCCAGCATTTT.